This TCR beta chain was obtained from a study of technical replicates of blood from a handful of donors. Assay used: immunoSEQ multiplex PCR; TCRdb lists only in-frame clones, some missing. The repertoire includes 65,000 to 90,000 clones, around 94% of them detected once, and about 0.39% sits in the top ten. CDR1 and CDR2 from the germline V gene are SNHLY and FYNNEI. CDR3 length: 17 amino acids. Trimming cost V 5 bases and J 0 bases, with 20 bases left between them. Sequenced: T cells isolated from PBMCs. This rearrangement joins TRBV2 to TRBJ2-7; D is perhaps TRBD1 (5 bases). This TCR came from a human donor in good health. CDR3 residues: CASSYTDGQDHSYEQYF. CDR3 in DNA: TGTGCCAGCAGTTACACGGACGGACAAGATCACTCCTACGAGCAGTACTTC. The entire variable domain, with the rest obtained from reference TRBV2 and TRBJ2-7, is as follows: EPEVTQTPSHQVTQMGQEVILRCVPISNHLYFYWYRQILGQKVEFLVSFYNNEISEKSEIFDDQFSVERPDGSNFTLKIRSTKLEDSAMYFCASSYTDGQDHSYEQYFGPGTRLTVT.